Each of the 30 T cell receptor beta chains below was sequenced from the same sample in a study of human T cells and chemical hapten exposure. Time point of the sample: patch test 1, 2 weeks after DPC sensitization. As for treatment: therapeutic diphenylcyclopropenone sensitization with weekly scalp DPC. TCRdb fed the RACE reads into MiXCR, producing one record per CDR3 protein. Seen here are 100,000 or so distinct CDR3 sequences, approximately 11% observed once, and the top ten hold 3.5%. The sequencing used whole blood, collected in connection with sensitization to the hapten diphenylcyclopropenone (DPC). Source of these receptors: a woman in her thirties or forties with alopecia areata. Some clones in this sample may be carry-over from other donors' samples.

This clonotype showed up just a few times. V usage is TRBV6-5 and J usage is TRBJ2-2, with D possibly TRBD1 on 6 matching bases. Deletions cut 2 bases from V and 2 bases from J, with 15 bases between. The germline CDR1 and CDR2 sequences are MNHEY and SVGAGI. CDR3 length equals 17 residues. The CDR3 region has the DNA TGTGCCAGCAGTTACACTTCCGGGACACCTAACACCGGGGAGCTGTTTTTT. Its protein product is CASSYTSGTPNTGELFF.

This clonotype was counted only a few times. The chain employs TRBV20-1 and TRBJ1-2; TRBD1 matches at 8 bases. J lost 2 bases, V lost 3 bases, and 8 bases had no gene match. This CDR3 contains 15 residues. Per germline, CDR1 DFQATT and CDR2 SNEGSKA (reference sequence). The CDR3 loop reads CSASHRGTANYGYTF. DNA for the CDR3: TGCAGTGCTAGCCACAGGGGGACAGCCAACTATGGCTACACCTTC.

This clonotype came up a few times. This rearrangement joins TRBV19 to TRBJ2-7; a weak D match, TRBD2 (6 bases). The germline gives CDR1 LNHDA, CDR2 SQIVND (reference sequence). Trimming stripped 9 bases from V and 7 bases from J, with 13 bases between. This CDR3 comprises 11 residues. The CDR3 region has the DNA TGTGCCAGCCGGAGGGGACGGGAGCAGTACTTC. Amino acids: CASRRGREQYF.

This clonotype was detected ten times or more. The chain combines TRBV2 with TRBJ2-5; D uncertain. Trimming shortened V by 6 bases and J by 6 bases, and 11 bases separated the two germline ends. The germline V gene has CDR1 SNHLY and CDR2 FYNNEI. The CDR3 sequence is 12 residues long. CDR3: CASSANLKTQYF. The CDR3, as DNA: TGTGCCAGCAGCGCCAACCTGAAGACCCAGTACTTC.

The chain combines TRBV2 with TRBJ2-5; TRBD2 matches at 10 bases. Per germline, CDR1 SNHLY and CDR2 FYNNEI. The junction had 4 bases not matched to a gene; V was cut back by 7 bases and J by 5 bases. The CDR3 totals 13 residues. The CDR3 nucleotides read TGTGCCAGCACAGGGACTAGCGCGGAGACCCAGTACTTC. Translated, it gives CASTGTSAETQYF.

This clonotype appeared many times. The chain combines TRBV29-1 with TRBJ2-1, with 9 bases that match TRBD1. V was pared by 3 bases and J by 0 bases, with 3 bases of the junction left unmatched. The CDR3 sequence is 15 residues long. Germline V gene lookup returns CDR1 SQVTM and CDR2 ANQGSEA. The CDR3 is CSVDYRGPSYNEQFF. The CDR3 DNA follows: TGCAGCGTTGACTACAGGGGGCCCTCCTACAATGAGCAGTTCTTC.

This clonotype was observed a few times. This chain uses TRBV11-2 with TRBJ1-2; D might be TRBD1 (6 bases). The V end was cut by 5 bases, the J end by 6 bases, with 16 bases between. The CDR3 covers 14 residues. Germline V CDR1 and CDR2: SGHAT, FQNNGV. CDR3 amino acids: CASSGRGASDGYTF. CDR3 DNA sequence: TGTGCCAGCAGCGGACGGGGGGCGTCGGATGGCTACACCTTC.

This clonotype was detected only a few times. This chain links TRBV7-3 with TRBJ1-5; D is uncertain. Germline V CDR1 and CDR2: SGHTA, FQGTGA. Trimming left V 1 base short and J 3 bases short, with 4 bases between. The CDR3 is 13 residues long. The CDR3 DNA follows: TGTGCCAGCAGCTTAAATGTCAATCAGCCCCAGCATTTT. This sequence encodes CASSLNVNQPQHF. Complete variable domain (other parts from reference TRBV7-3 and TRBJ1-5): GAGVSQTPSNKVTEKGKYVELRCDPISGHTALYWYRQSLGQGPEFLIYFQGTGAADDSGLPNDRFFAVRPEGSVSTLKIQRTERGDSAVYLCASSLNVNQPQHFGDGTRLSIL.

The chain carries TRBV6-2 or TRBV6-3 and TRBJ2-1; 8 bases are shared with TRBD1. The V and J ends lost 2 bases and 2 bases, in that order; junction bases with no gene match: 2. This CDR3 comprises 15 residues. CDR1 and CDR2 (germline): MNHEY, SVGEGT. The CDR3 coding sequence is TGTGCCAGCAGTTACCGGACAGGGACCTACAATGAGCAGTTCTTC. Its translation: CASSYRTGTYNEQFF.

This clonotype showed up many times. CDR3 DNA: TGTGCCAGTAGTATAGCCGAGGGGGGTCGGCGTTTCTTC. This gives the protein CASSIAEGGRRFF. The chain is built from TRBV19 and TRBJ2-1; D might be TRBD1 or TRBD2, each matching 6 bases. Per germline, CDR1 LNHDA and CDR2 SQIVND (reference sequence). Trimming removed 1 base from V and 16 bases from J, with 17 bases in between. The CDR3 totals 13 residues.

This clonotype was seen a handful of times. This chain uses TRBV9 with TRBJ1-1, with D possibly TRBD1 on 5 matching bases. The CDR3 runs to 14 residues. Germline assignment: CDR1 SGDLS and CDR2 YYNGEE. Trimming stripped 4 bases from V and 0 bases from J, with 10 bases between. The CDR3 coding sequence is TGTGCCAGCAGCCCCCGACAGATGAACACTGAAGCTTTCTTT. Amino acids: CASSPRQMNTEAFF.

This clonotype was recorded a few times. The rearrangement links TRBV11-2 to TRBJ2-3; possible D gene TRBD2, 6 bases. CDR3 size: 15 residues. With 3 bases removed from V and 3 bases from J, the gap between germline ends came to 13 bases. Per the germline V gene, CDR1 is SGHAT and CDR2 is FQNNGV. CDR3 bases: TGTGCCAGCAGCTTTGCGGGATTGAGGACAGATACGCAGTATTTT. Its translation is CASSFAGLRTDTQYF. The whole variable domain, filled in from reference TRBV11-2 and TRBJ2-3, reads EAGVAQSPRYKIIEKRQSVAFWCNPISGHATLYWYQQILGQGPKLLIQFQNNGVVDDSQLPKDRFSAERLKGVDSTLKIQPAKLEDSAVYLCASSFAGLRTDTQYFGPGTRLTVL.

This clonotype was observed at least ten times. The V call is TRBV3-2, the J call TRBJ1-1; the table's D call TRBD1 went unverified against the DNA. TRBV3-2 is a recognized pseudogene. CDR3 size: 15 residues. For the CDR3, the DNA is TGTGCCAGCAGCCATAGAGACAGAACGGTGACTGAAGCTTTCTTT. As protein: CASSHRDRTVTEAFF.

The V call is TRBV18, the J call TRBJ1-3, with TRBD1 as a possible D gene (5 bases). V was clipped by 1 base and J by 1 base, with 8 bases between them. The CDR3 sequence is 15 residues long. The germline V gene encodes CDR1 KGHSH and CDR2 LQKENI. CDR3 region: CASSPRDASGNTIYF. Written as DNA, the CDR3 is TGTGCCAGCTCACCACGGGACGCATCTGGAAACACCATATATTTT.

This clonotype was observed at least ten times. The rearrangement uses TRBV11-2 and TRBJ2-1, with 8 bases identical to TRBD2. Trimming cost V 7 bases and J 3 bases; bases outside gene matches: 8. This CDR3 comprises 15 residues. CDR1 is SGHAT, CDR2 FQNNGV, per germline. The CDR3 region has the DNA TGTGCCAGCAAGGGTCGACGGGAGGGCTACAATGAGCAGTTCTTC. Translation: CASKGRREGYNEQFF.

V and J are TRBV9 and TRBJ2-3, with 9 bases that match TRBD2. Germline CDR1 is SGDLS and CDR2 is YYNGEE. V lost 1 base and J lost 4; bases outside the gene matches: 10. This CDR3 contains 17 residues. The CDR3 is CASSVTAGGLGADTQYF. DNA of the CDR3: TGTGCCAGCAGCGTAACGGCGGGAGGGCTTGGTGCAGATACGCAGTATTTT. Complete variable domain (other parts from reference TRBV9 and TRBJ2-3): DSGVTQTPKHLITATGQRVTLRCSPRSGDLSVYWYQQSLDQGLQFLIQYYNGEERAKGNILERFSAQQFPDLHSELNLSSLELGDSALYFCASSVTAGGLGADTQYFGPGTRLTVL.

This clonotype has ten or more counts. DNA for the CDR3: TGTGCCAGCAGCCAAGATTTATCGGGGGCTGGCAGCAATCAGCCCCAGCATTTT. Protein: CASSQDLSGAGSNQPQHF. V usage is TRBV4-2 and J usage is TRBJ1-5, with a weak D call TRBD1 (6 bases). V was trimmed by 0 bases and J by 1 base, leaving 16 bases between them. CDR1 LGHNA and CDR2 YNFKEQ come from the germline V gene. CDR3 length equals 18 residues.

This clonotype was counted at least ten times. This chain uses TRBV7-9 with TRBJ2-5; TRBD2 aligns across 7 bases. CDR3 size: 12 residues. After removal of 5 bases from V and 7 bases from J, the junction contained 4 bases not matched to a gene. The germline V gene has CDR1 SEHNR and CDR2 FQNEAQ (reference sequence). The CDR3 protein is CASSPSGATQYF. Written as DNA, the CDR3 is TGTGCCAGCAGCCCCAGCGGGGCGACCCAGTACTTC.

This clonotype was detected ten times or more. V is TRBV5-5 and J is TRBJ1-2; no clear D. Germline lookup yields CDR1 SGHKS and CDR2 YYEKEE (reference sequence). This CDR3 has 12 residues. V shed 0 bases and J shed 6 bases, with 6 bases lying between them. The CDR3 loop reads CASSLDLNGYTF. In DNA, the CDR3 is TGTGCCAGCAGCTTGGATTTGAATGGCTACACCTTC.

CDR3 in amino acids: CASRKLAGSAGELFF. The CDR3 DNA reads TGTGCCAGCAGGAAACTAGCGGGCTCCGCCGGGGAGCTGTTTTTT. This sequence joins TRBV2 and TRBJ2-2; TRBD2 matches 9 bases. Trimming removed 6 bases from V and 6 bases from J; junction bases left unmatched: 8. This CDR3 region has 15 residues. Germline V gene sequence: CDR1 SNHLY, CDR2 FYNNEI.

CDR3 sequence: CASSLGGAGTYNEQFF. DNA of the CDR3: TGTGCCAGCAGCTTGGGTGGAGCGGGAACCTACAATGAGCAGTTCTTC. The V gene is TRBV5-4, the J gene TRBJ2-1; 7 bases are shared with TRBD2. The V segment lost 0 bases and the J segment 2 bases; nucleotides outside the gene matches: 5. The CDR3 runs 16 residues. Germline CDR1 is SGHNT and CDR2 is YYREEE (reference sequence).

This clonotype turned up a few times. The CDR3 reads CASSGGQGITDTQYF. CDR3 nucleotides: TGTGCCAGCAGTGGGGGACAGGGAATCACAGATACGCAGTATTTT. V gene TRBV25-1 combines with J gene TRBJ2-3; 9 positions agree with TRBD1. The CDR3 is 15 amino acids. CDR1 is MGHDK, CDR2 SYGVNS, per germline. Unmatched junction bases numbered 4, after V lost 4 bases and J lost 2 bases.

This clonotype was seen at least ten times. Here the CDR3 DNA reads TGTGCCAGCAGTGGACAGGGGGCGGGAGAGACCCAGTACTTC. Protein: CASSGQGAGETQYF. The chain carries TRBV6-5 and TRBJ2-5; the match to TRBD1 covers 11 bases. Germline V gene data show CDR1 as MNHEY and CDR2 as SVGAGI. Unmatched junction bases numbered 3, after V lost 5 bases and J lost 4 bases. The CDR3 contains 14 residues.

The chain recombines TRBV10-3 with TRBJ1-1; 10 nucleotides match TRBD1. Trimming took 6 bases from V and 3 from J; bases not matched to a gene: 10. Germline V gives CDR1 ENHRY, CDR2 SYGVKD. This CDR3 comprises 16 residues. This CDR3 reads CAIRKGQGLGDTEAFF. CDR3 nucleotides: TGTGCCATCAGAAAGGGACAGGGGCTTGGAGACACTGAAGCTTTCTTT.

This clonotype was seen only a few times. This chain uses TRBV29-1 with TRBJ2-6, with 7 bases lining up with TRBD2. CDR3 length: 14 residues. Trimming took 5 bases from V and 4 from J; bases not matched to a gene: 5. Per the germline V gene, CDR1 is SQVTM and CDR2 is ANQGSEA. Here the CDR3 reads CSVREGSGANVLTF. The CDR3 bases are TGCAGCGTTAGGGAGGGCTCCGGGGCCAACGTCCTGACTTTC.

This clonotype was recorded at least ten times. J is TRBJ2-4 and V is TRBV5-4; 8 bases align to TRBD2. The germline V gene encodes CDR1 SGHNT and CDR2 YYREEE (reference sequence). The CDR3 runs 16 residues. V was pared by 0 bases and J by 0 bases, with 2 bases of the junction left unmatched. CDR3 loop: CASSLAGGGAKNIQYF. The CDR3 DNA reads TGTGCCAGCAGCTTGGCGGGGGGGGGAGCCAAAAACATTCAGTACTTC.

This clonotype was counted many times. This chain joins TRBV6-6 and TRBJ2-7, with TRBD2 matching over 12 bases. Unmatched junction bases numbered 4, after V lost 4 bases and J lost 0 bases. CDR1 is MNHNY and CDR2 is SVGAGI in the germline V gene (reference sequence). The CDR3 is 16 amino acids. The CDR3 coding sequence is TGTGCCAGCAGTTCAGGGACTAGCGGGTTCTCCTACGAGCAGTACTTC. Its translation: CASSSGTSGFSYEQYF.

This clonotype showed up just a few times. The chain joins TRBV7-2 to TRBJ2-1, with D unresolved. The ends were cut back, 1 base at V and 6 bases at J, with 10 bases in the middle. Germline CDR1 reads SGHTA; CDR2 reads FQGNSA. The CDR3 covers 14 residues. Written as DNA, the CDR3 is TGTGCCAGCAGCTTAGATCAGTACTTCAATGAGCAGTTCTTC. Translation gives CASSLDQYFNEQFF.

The J gene is TRBJ2-5, the V gene TRBV21-1; TRBD2, the table's D call, lacks a check against the DNA. TRBV21-1 is described as a pseudogene. This CDR3 is built from 20 residues. CDR3 in amino acids: CASSQQGQGFLDYKKETQYF. DNA of the CDR3: TGTGCCAGCAGCCAACAAGGGCAGGGATTCTTGGACTACAAAAAAGAGACCCAGTACTTC.

This sequence joins TRBV11-2 and TRBJ2-3, with 8 positions matching TRBD2. CDR1 and CDR2 (germline): SGHAT, FQNNGV. This CDR3 region has 16 residues. With 5 bases clipped from V and 6 bases from J, the junction kept 13 bases outside the gene matches. The CDR3 reads CASSAIWGLEGDTQYF. DNA of the CDR3: TGTGCCAGCAGCGCGATATGGGGACTAGAGGGGGATACGCAGTATTTT.